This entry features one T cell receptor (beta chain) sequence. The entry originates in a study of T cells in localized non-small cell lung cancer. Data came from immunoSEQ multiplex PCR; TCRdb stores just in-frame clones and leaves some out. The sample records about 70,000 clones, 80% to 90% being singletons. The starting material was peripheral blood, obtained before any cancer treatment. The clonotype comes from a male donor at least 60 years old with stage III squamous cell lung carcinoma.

CDR3 DNA: TGTGCCAGCAGCCCAAAGGGTCAGGGGGAAGAGACCCAGTACTTC. Its translation: CASSPKGQGEETQYF. The rearrangement uses TRBV9 and TRBJ2-5, with 7 nucleotides matching TRBD1. This CDR3 has 15 residues. Per the germline V gene, CDR1 is SGDLS and CDR2 is YYNGEE. Germline trimming cut 4 bases from V and 3 bases from J; bases unmatched to any gene: 9.